These 21 T cell receptor beta chains were sequenced from one sample in a study of cytotoxic CD8 clonotypes in ibrutinib-treated CLL. The assay was immunoSEQ multiplex PCR, and TCRdb's table has in-frame clones only and misses some. The sample shows about 120,000 clones, 58% of them seen only once. Sequences were derived from PBMCs, sampled after 24 months of ibrutinib treatment. All receptors derive from a human donor with chronic lymphocytic leukemia.

The gene calls are TRBV7-2 and TRBJ2-4, with D unresolved. The CDR3 runs 13 residues. CDR1 and CDR2 from the germline V gene are SGHTA and FQGNSA. V lost 5 bases, J lost 7 bases, and 12 bases lay in between. Here the CDR3 DNA reads TGTGCCAGCAGCCAAGAGCGCCTGAACATTCAGTACTTC. Encoded protein: CASSQERLNIQYF.

This clone occurred many times. The rearrangement joins TRBV4-1 to TRBJ1-5; possibly TRBD1 for D (5 bases). The CDR3 runs 17 residues. Germline loops: CDR1 MGHRA, CDR2 YSYEKL. V gave up 0 bases and J gave up 0 bases, with 12 bases separating them. The CDR3 spells CASSQEGTPGSNQPQHF. The CDR3, as DNA: TGCGCCAGCAGCCAAGAGGGGACTCCGGGTAGCAATCAGCCCCAGCATTTT.

By sample fraction, this clone is medium-sized. The V gene is TRBV6-4, the J gene TRBJ2-2; the D is unclear. V was trimmed by 0 bases and J by 1 base, leaving 6 bases between them. The CDR3 is 15 residues long. Germline CDR1 MRHNA, CDR2 SNTAGT. The CDR3 reads CASSDSTENTGELFF. CDR3 sequence (DNA): TGTGCCAGCAGTGACTCGACGGAGAACACCGGGGAGCTGTTTTTT.

The genes are TRBV30 and TRBJ2-3; 9 bases are shared with TRBD1. Germline V gene data show CDR1 as GTSNPN and CDR2 as SVGIG (reference sequence). With V trimmed by 5 bases and J by 7 bases, 13 bases remained unmatched. The CDR3 is 15 residues long. The CDR3 nucleotides are TGTGCCTGGGCGACACAGGGGGCGTTCAAAAATACGCAGTATTTT. Amino acid sequence: CAWATQGAFKNTQYF.

The rearrangement joins TRBV29-1 to TRBJ2-6; unclear D gene. The CDR3 totals 14 residues. V lost 5 bases and J 0 bases, leaving 8 bases between the germline ends. Germline assignment: CDR1 SQVTM and CDR2 ANQGSEA. The CDR3, as DNA: TGCAGCGTTTCGGACCCCTCTGGGGCCAACGTCCTGACTTTC. The encoded protein is CSVSDPSGANVLTF. Full variable domain (rest looked up from reference TRBV29-1 and TRBJ2-6): SAVISQKPSRDICQRGTSLTIQCQVDSQVTMMFWYRQQPGQSLTLIATANQGSEATYESGFVIDKFPISRPNLTFSTLTVSNMSPEDSSIYLCSVSDPSGANVLTFGAGSRLTVL.

This clone was counted once. V and J are TRBV4-1 and TRBJ2-5; 10 bases fit TRBD1. The germline V gene has CDR1 MGHRA and CDR2 YSYEKL. This CDR3 has 16 amino acids. J lost 6 bases, V lost 0 bases, and 7 bases had no gene match. Here the CDR3 reads CASSQEPTGGAQTQYF. The CDR3 DNA sequence: TGCGCCAGCAGCCAAGAACCGACAGGGGGCGCCCAGACCCAGTACTTC.

This clone was recorded a few times. The gene calls are TRBV11-1 and TRBJ2-1; D might be TRBD1 or TRBD2, each matching 6 bases. CDR1 SGHAT and CDR2 FQDESV come from the germline V gene (reference sequence). The CDR3 totals 13 residues. V gave up 6 bases and J gave up 9 bases, with 15 bases separating them. CDR3 residues: CASRQTSRGEQFF. CDR3 DNA: TGTGCCAGCAGGCAAACTAGCAGGGGTGAGCAGTTCTTC.

This clone has just a few counts. The gene calls are TRBV30 and TRBJ1-3; 9 nucleotides align to TRBD1. CDR3 length: 19 residues. The junction had 19 bases not matched to a gene; V was cut back by 3 bases and J by 4 bases. Germline loops: CDR1 GTSNPN, CDR2 SVGIG (reference sequence). CDR3 protein: CAWSRTGTGRFPTGNTIYF. The CDR3 bases are TGTGCCTGGAGCCGGACGGGGACAGGGCGATTCCCTACGGGAAACACCATATATTTT.

This clone has just a few counts. Other DNA sequences in this sample translate to the same CDR3. DNA of the CDR3: TGTGCCAGCAGCTCGGGGGGTTACGAGCAGTACTTC. Translated, it gives CASSSGGYEQYF. V gene TRBV11-2 combines with J gene TRBJ2-7; 7 nucleotides match TRBD2. V lost 4 bases and J lost 4; bases outside the gene matches: 1. This CDR3 has 12 amino acids. Germline V gives CDR1 SGHAT, CDR2 FQNNGV.

This clone appeared a single time. This chain connects TRBV5-1 to TRBJ2-3; TRBD1 matches 8 bases. V was pared by 4 bases and J by 2 bases, with 6 bases of the junction left unmatched. This CDR3 is built from 15 residues. Germline CDR1 and CDR2: SGHRS and YFSETQ. The CDR3 here is CASSPQGQDTDTQYF. Written as DNA, the CDR3 is TGCGCCAGCAGCCCCCAGGGACAGGACACAGATACGCAGTATTTT.

The rearrangement links TRBV5-1 to TRBJ1-5; possibly TRBD1 for D (5 bases). V was clipped by 0 bases and J by 0 bases, with 7 bases between them. Germline V CDR1 and CDR2: SGHRS, YFSETQ. CDR3 length: 15 residues. CDR3 sequence: CASSLVGDSNQPQHF. CDR3 coding DNA: TGCGCCAGCAGCTTGGTAGGGGATAGCAATCAGCCCCAGCATTTT.

This clone was seen a few times. This rearrangement joins TRBV7-8 to TRBJ2-3, with 8 bases aligning to TRBD1. V lost 5 bases to trimming and J lost 4 bases; unmatched junction nucleotides: 5. Germline CDR1 and CDR2: SGHVS and FQNEAQ. The CDR3 has 14 amino acids. The CDR3 coding sequence is TGTGCCAGCAGCCGACAGGGGTTGTCAGATACGCAGTATTTT. This encodes CASSRQGLSDTQYF.

This clone was picked up a small number of times. The V and J genes are TRBV18 and TRBJ2-7, with D possibly TRBD1 on 6 matching bases. Between the trimmed V and J ends, which lost 6 bases and 4 bases, there was a span of 13 bases. Germline V gene lookup returns CDR1 KGHSH and CDR2 LQKENI. This CDR3 spans 13 amino acids. The CDR3 sequence is CASSLTGIYEQYF. In DNA form, the CDR3 reads TGTGCCAGCTCCCTGACAGGAATTTACGAGCAGTACTTC.

The chain is built from TRBV5-1 and TRBJ2-5; D is undetermined. The CDR3 consists of 13 residues. CDR1 and CDR2 (germline): SGHRS, YFSETQ. V gave up 1 base and J gave up 4 bases, with 8 bases separating them. Here the CDR3 DNA reads TGCGCCAGCAGCTTGAACTATGGAGAGACCCAGTACTTC. Its translation is CASSLNYGETQYF.

The CDR3 DNA reads as TGTGCCAGCAGTTTAGCGGGACAGGTTGGGCGCAATCAGCCCCAGCATTTT. Amino acid sequence: CASSLAGQVGRNQPQHF. V is TRBV28 and J is TRBJ1-5, with TRBD1 matching over 8 bases. The CDR3 has 17 residues. With 2 bases clipped from V and 2 bases from J, the junction kept 8 bases outside the gene matches. Germline values: CDR1 MDHEN, CDR2 SYDVKM.

The V and J genes are TRBV7-2 and TRBJ1-4; no clear D. The ends were cut back, 1 base at V and 8 bases at J, with 8 bases in the middle. Germline lookup yields CDR1 SGHTA and CDR2 FQGNSA. The CDR3 contains 13 residues. The CDR3 loop reads CASSLVAGEKLFF. The CDR3 DNA sequence: TGTGCCAGCAGCTTAGTCGCCGGCGAAAAACTGTTTTTT. Complete variable domain (other parts from reference TRBV7-2 and TRBJ1-4): GAGVSQSPSNKVTEKGKDVELRCDPISGHTALYWYRQSLGQGLEFLIYFQGNSAPDKSGLPSDRFSAERTGGSVSTLTIQRTQQEDSAVYLCASSLVAGEKLFFGSGTQLSVL.

This chain links TRBV7-5 with TRBJ2-1; the table's D call of TRBD2 was not tested on the DNA. TRBV7-5 is termed a pseudogene. This CDR3 spans 19 amino acids. CDR3 nucleotide sequence: TGTGCCAGAAGCTTAGCGGAGGGCCTAGCGGGGGGGAACTACAATGAGCAGTTCTTC. It translates to CARSLAEGLAGGNYNEQFF.

The chain recombines TRBV30 with TRBJ1-1; D call uncertain. V lost 2 bases and J 1 base, leaving 5 bases between the germline ends. Germline values: CDR1 GTSNPN, CDR2 SVGIG (reference sequence). The CDR3 contains 12 residues. CDR3 residues: CAWSRQNTEAFF. CDR3 nucleotide sequence: TGTGCCTGGAGTCGACAGAACACTGAAGCTTTCTTT.

This clone was picked up a small number of times. The V and J genes are TRBV7-2 and TRBJ1-1; 7 bases are shared with TRBD1. The CDR3 has 13 residues. CDR1 and CDR2 (germline): SGHTA, FQGNSA. V lost 8 bases to trimming and J lost 0 bases; unmatched junction nucleotides: 3. The CDR3 sequence is CASVRGLNTEAFF. In DNA form, the CDR3 reads TGTGCCAGCGTAAGGGGGCTGAACACTGAAGCTTTCTTT. Full variable domain (remainder filled in from reference TRBV7-2 and TRBJ1-1): GAGVSQSPSNKVTEKGKDVELRCDPISGHTALYWYRQSLGQGLEFLIYFQGNSAPDKSGLPSDRFSAERTGGSVSTLTIQRTQQEDSAVYLCASVRGLNTEAFFGQGTRLTVV.

J is TRBJ2-2 and V is TRBV6-6, with 9 bases fitting TRBD1. J was trimmed by 5 bases and V by 3 bases; bases with no gene match: 7. Looked up from germline, CDR1 is MNHNY and CDR2 is SVGAGI (reference sequence). This CDR3 comprises 16 residues. CDR3 protein: CASSYTGGAGTGELFF. DNA of the CDR3: TGTGCCAGCAGTTATACAGGGGGCGCGGGGACCGGGGAGCTGTTTTTT.

The gene calls are TRBV5-1 and TRBJ2-2, with TRBD1 matching over 10 bases. Germline CDR1 reads SGHRS; CDR2 reads YFSETQ. The junction had 7 bases not matched to a gene; V was cut back by 0 bases and J by 8 bases. This CDR3 has 16 residues. The CDR3 DNA reads as TGCGCCAGCAGCTTGGCCGGGACAGGGGTTGCAGGGGAGCTGTTTTTT. Amino acids: CASSLAGTGVAGELFF.